Below, 15 T cell receptor beta chains from the same sample are listed, as sequenced in a study of CXCR3-negative and CXCR3-positive naive CD8 T cells. The method, 5' RACE with UMI labels, was used to prepare the TRB cDNA libraries. TCRdb reprocessed the 5' RACE reads, with one entry per CDR3 protein and no DNA. The sample includes 43,000 or so distinct CDR3 sequences. Specimen: naive CXCR3- CD8+ T cells from blood. The subset was: CD45RO-CCR7+CD27+CD95- naive CD8+ T cells lacking CXCR3 (TNR3-). All receptors derive from a human donor in good health. Some clones in this sample may be carry-over from other donors' samples.

The chain carries TRBV28 and TRBJ2-2. Germline V CDR1 and CDR2: MDHEN, SYDVKM. CDR3 length: 14 residues. The CDR3 spells CASTYLTNTGELFF.

The V gene is TRBV28, the J gene TRBJ2-3; the TRBD1 assignment by TCRdb is unverifiable without DNA. Germline CDR1 is MDHEN and CDR2 is SYDVKM. This CDR3 comprises 14 residues. Here the CDR3 reads CASSLGVSWDTQYF.

The V and J genes are TRBV6-6 and TRBJ1-1; as DNA is missing, the TRBD1 call by TCRdb cannot be tested. Germline assignment: CDR1 MNHNY and CDR2 SVGAGI (reference sequence). The CDR3 is 11 residues long. Here the CDR3 reads CASRLGQEAFF.

The J gene is TRBJ2-1, the V gene TRBV20-1; the TCRdb call, TRBD2, lacks DNA for checking. Germline V CDR1 and CDR2: DFQATT, SNEGSKA (reference sequence). The CDR3 runs to 14 residues. This chain's CDR3 is CSALSGGVTNEQFF.

The chain uses TRBV4-3 and TRBJ1-5; there is no DNA to check the TCRdb D call of TRBD1. CDR3 length: 17 residues. The germline V gene encodes CDR1 LGHNA and CDR2 YSLEER. Here the CDR3 reads CASSQALQGDNNQPQHF.

The genes are TRBV20-1 and TRBJ2-5; TCRdb indicates TRBD1, and absent DNA this call remains unverified. Germline-derived CDR1 and CDR2 are DFQATT and SNEGSKA (reference sequence). The CDR3 is 14 residues long. The CDR3 here is CSARDGGPQETQYF.

The chain joins TRBV13 to TRBJ1-6; TCRdb names TRBD1, which stays unverified in the absence of DNA. Germline CDR1 PRHDT, CDR2 FYEKMQ (reference sequence). The CDR3 consists of 15 residues. This chain's CDR3 is CASSSRDGQNSPLHF.

V and J are TRBV6-2 or TRBV6-3 and TRBJ1-1. Per germline, CDR1 MNHEY and CDR2 SVGEGT. The length of the CDR3 is 13 residues. This CDR3 is CASSWTDNTEAFF.

This chain connects TRBV7-9 to TRBJ2-7; TCRdb reports TRBD1, a call that lacks DNA to check it against. Germline CDR1 SEHNR, CDR2 FQNEAQ (reference sequence). The CDR3 sequence is 14 residues long. The CDR3 reads CASSQTGTPYEQYF.

This rearrangement joins TRBV6-2 or TRBV6-3 to TRBJ2-4. Germline V lookup: CDR1 MNHEY, CDR2 SVGEGT. The CDR3 runs 13 residues. The CDR3 spells CASSSSVQDIQYF.

This sequence joins TRBV12-5 and TRBJ2-1; TCRdb picks TRBD2, but there is no DNA to check that call. This CDR3 region has 16 residues. CDR1 is LGHNT, CDR2 FRNRAP, per germline. This CDR3 is CASGLVLASGDNEQFF.

This chain links TRBV7-2 with TRBJ2-5; TCRdb designates TRBD1, a call that cannot be tested without DNA. Germline values: CDR1 SGHTA, CDR2 FQGNSA. The CDR3 is 14 residues long. CDR3 residues: CASSVTGSVETQYF.

The V gene is TRBV20-1, the J gene TRBJ2-7. This CDR3 spans 14 amino acids. In germline, CDR1 is DFQATT, CDR2 SNEGSKA (reference sequence). The CDR3 sequence: CSARDQGSAYEQYF.

V and J are TRBV29-1 and TRBJ2-3; as DNA is missing, the TRBD1 call by TCRdb cannot be tested. Germline-derived CDR1 and CDR2 are SQVTM and ANQGSEA. The CDR3 sequence is 12 residues long. The CDR3 protein is CSAGEYTDTQYF.

The rearrangement links TRBV27 to TRBJ1-5. The CDR3 contains 15 residues. Germline CDR1 is MNHEY and CDR2 is SMNVEV (reference sequence). This chain's CDR3 is CASSFSGNSNQPQHF.